A selection of T cell receptor beta chains follows, all from one sample in a study of tumor and adjacent non-tumor tissue in lung cancer. TCRdb re-analysed the multiplex PCR reads in MiXCR, keeping a single row per CDR3 protein. The table includes roughly 93,000 distinct CDR3 sequences, about 70% detected once. Sequenced sample: lung tumor tissue. The receptors were sampled from a man aged 55 to 70 with non-small cell lung cancer. CDR3s include the opening cysteine and the closing phenylalanine or tryptophan. A D gene is named only where the DNA matches it firmly. Size is stated for part of the rows, as once, few or many counts, or as a class when the clone is expanded.

-,TRBJ1-2,-,TRBV29-1,CSVEDLRTVFGYTF,TGCAGCGTTGAAGATCTAAGGACAGTGTTTGGCTACACTTTC
-,TRBJ1-5,-,TRBV4-2,CASRRRIGTSGGGNQPQHF,TGTGCCAGCAGACGACGAATCGGGACATCTGGAGGGGGCAATCAGCCCCAGCATTTT
-,TRBJ1-1,-,TRBV11-2,CASSPWGTRNTEVFF,TGTGCCAGCAGCCCTTGGGGCACCAGGAACACTGAAGTTTTCTTT
-,TRBJ1-4,TRBD1,TRBV20-1,CSATKTGAAAEKLFF,TGCAGTGCCACAAAAACAGGGGCCGCGGCTGAAAAACTGTTTTTT
few,TRBJ2-3,-,TRBV18,CASSRRQDTQYF,TGTGCCAGCTCCCGACGGCAAGATACGCAGTATTTT
-,TRBJ1-5,TRBD1,TRBV27,CASSLRTGAGQPQHF,TGTGCCAGCAGTTTAAGGACAGGGGCGGGTCAGCCCCAGCATTTT
-,TRBJ2-1,-,TRBV20-1,CSTSFPGARSPNEQFF,TGCAGTACTAGCTTCCCCGGCGCTAGGTCCCCCAATGAGCAGTTCTTC
-,TRBJ2-5,TRBD2,TRBV24-1,CVTSESGTSGQETQCF,TGTGTCACCAGTGAATCCGGGACTAGCGGACAAGAGACCCAGTGCTTC
many,TRBJ2-5,-,TRBV28,CASSRETQYF,TGTGCCAGCAGTAGGGAGACCCAGTACTTC
-,TRBJ2-1,-,TRBV5-1,CASSITYDTSSYNEQFF,TGCGCCAGCAGCATCACCTACGACACGAGCTCCTACAATGAACAGTTCTTC
-,TRBJ1-1,-,TRBV11-1,CASNLSRDGTVNTEAFF,TGTGCCAGCAACTTATCCAGGGACGGCACAGTTAACACTGAAGCTTTCTTT
-,TRBJ1-2,-,TRBV28,CASRPGALWGYTF,TGTGCCAGCAGGCCCGGGGCCCTGTGGGGCTACACCTTC
-,TRBJ2-7,TRBD2,TRBV11-2,CASSPARSGGIYNGQYF,TGTGCCAGCAGCCCAGCCCGTAGCGGGGGAATCTACAATGGGCAGTACTTC
-,TRBJ1-3,-,TRBV11-3,CANSFGHNGNIIYF,TGTGCCAACAGCTTCGGACATAATGGAAACATCATATATTTT
-,TRBJ2-1,TRBD2,TRBV28,CASSPVRLAVSYNEHFF,TGTGCCAGCAGTCCAGTCCGACTAGCGGTATCCTACAATGAGCACTTCTTC
-,TRBJ2-1,-,TRBV20-1,CSARALYNEQFF,TGCAGTGCTAGAGCCCTTTACAATGAGCAGTTCTTC
-,TRBJ2-5,-,TRBV11-2,CASSFQAPPGPIETQYF,TGTGCCAGCAGCTTCCAAGCCCCGCCAGGTCCTATAGAGACCCAATACTTC
-,TRBJ1-1,TRBD1,TRBV6-2/TRBV6-3,CASNYPQTGGRGRIRTFF,TGTGCCAGCAATTACCCCCAGACAGGGGGCAGAGGGCGCATCCGAACTTTCTTT
-,TRBJ2-4,-,TRBV12-3/TRBV12-4,CASSLSSRAGRNIQYF,TGTGCCAGCAGTTTATCTAGTCGGGCGGGGAGAAACATTCAGTATTTC
-,TRBJ2-7,TRBD2,TRBV20-1,CSAGLAGWSYEQYF,TGTAGTGCTGGACTAGCGGGGTGGTCCTACGAGCAGTACTTC
-,TRBJ1-2,-,TRBV6-1,CASSALMRTGFGYAF,TGTGCCAGCAGCGCCTTAATGCGAACAGGGTTTGGCTACGCCTTC
-,TRBJ1-5,-,TRBV4-3,CASSQDSRNQPKHF,TGTGCCAGCAGCCAAGACAGCCGCAATCAGCCCAAGCATTTT
-,TRBJ2-2,-,TRBV11-3,CASSPWGSLAGELFF,TGTGCCAGCAGTCCCTGGGGTTCCTTGGCCGGGGAGCTGTTTTTT
few,TRBJ2-1,-,TRBV18,CASSPLRLANNEQFF,TGTGCCAGCTCACCACTTCGCCTAGCAAACAATGAGCAGTTCTTC
few,TRBJ1-3,-,TRBV12-3/TRBV12-4,CASSPLGAWGGNTVYF,TGTGCCAGTTCCCCTCTGGGGGCCTGGGGTGGAAACACCGTATATTTT
-,TRBJ1-6,TRBD1,TRBV4-1,CASSREVDTGGRGSPLHF,TGCGCCAGCAGCCGAGAGGTGGATACAGGGGGACGAGGGTCACCCCTCCACTTT
-,TRBJ2-6,TRBD1,TRBV14,CASSPTLTGAYSGANVLTF,TGTGCCAGCAGTCCTACCCTGACAGGGGCCTACTCTGGGGCCAACGTCCTGACTTTC
-,TRBJ2-7,-,TRBV19,CATAPNSHYYEQYF,TGTGCCACAGCCCCCAACAGTCACTATTACGAGCAGTACTTC
-,TRBJ2-5,-,TRBV28,CVSSLWASQETQYF,TGTGTCAGCAGTTTATGGGCATCCCAAGAGACCCAGTACTTC
-,TRBJ2-6,-,TRBV29-1,CSVEERTAGVNVLTF,TGCAGCGTTGAAGAGCGGACAGCTGGGGTCAATGTCCTGACTTTC
-,TRBJ2-1,TRBD1,TRBV11-1,CASSSRTGSYSEQSF,TGTGCCAGCAGCTCCCGGACAGGGTCCTATAGTGAGCAGTCCTTC
once,TRBJ1-5,-,TRBV14,CASSQSRKQPQHF,TGTGCCAGCAGCCAATCGCGGAAACAGCCCCAACATTTT